This T cell receptor beta chain was sequenced in a study of tumor and adjacent non-tumor tissue in lung cancer (dated by TCRdb to 2016 to 2019). Study-wide context: The cohort included approximately 13 adenocarcinoma, a couple of squamous cell carcinoma and 1 small cell lung cancer patients. For each patient, one tumor sample and one normal lung sample were taken, giving thirty paired specimens that underwent TCRbeta CDR3 sequencing. Bulk TCRbeta repertoires were compared between lung tumor tissue and matched distant non-tumor lung tissue obtained from more than 12 lung cancer patients. In total, sequencing yielded 125,075,908 productive TCRbeta reads, which works out to an average of approximately 4.1 million reads per sample. Ages among the approximately 15 patients ranged from about 31 to 85 years, there were roughly 10 men and 5 women, and disease was at TNM stage I to III. Overall study results and their limits: Tumor tissue showed significantly greater TCR diversity (inverse Simpson) than normal lung tissue (roughly 430 vs 170, P = 0.0075, Mann-Whitney U test). The sequencing platform is not named in the methods, and unique molecular identifiers are not mentioned. TCR diversity was significantly higher in younger patients, and higher tumor TCR diversity was associated with shorter overall and disease-free survival. Only around 15 patients were included in the cohort, and the need for larger samples and more detailed clinical data was noted by the authors. Peripheral blood was not sequenced, so blood TCRbeta repertoires in these lung cancer patients were not examined. A significantly larger cumulative share of the repertoire was made up by the top 100 clones in normal lung than in tumor tissue.

This clonotype appeared once. It has no known antigen specificity. No conserved phenylalanine or tryptophan is present at the end of the CDR3, so a read error is the likely explanation. Sequences MNHNS (CDR1) and SASEGT (CDR2) are obtained from the germline V gene. With termini counted, the CDR3 has 14 amino acids. The entry retains the CDR3 DNA only, 42 bases that are in frame from base 1. RNA was isolated from bulk, unsorted tissue, and RNA quality was assessed with a NanoDrop ND-1000 and an Agilent 2100. For the normal lung samples, distant non-tumor tissue was collected more than 3 cm away from the tumor edge. All donors had newly diagnosed lung cancer, had not received prior chemotherapy, and were admitted for thoracic surgery in China between August and November 2014. The study excluded patients who had received radiotherapy or chemotherapy before or who had another cancer at the same time. Surgical tissue pieces of roughly 1-2 cm3 were preserved in RNAlater solution and stored at -80 °C until use.

The library was generated by multiplex PCR. Sequencing instrument: Illumina HiSeq 2500. TCRbeta libraries were built by three rounds of nested PCR using primers (Table S4), following protocols modified from ARM-PCR. PCR products of 200-500 bp were gel-excised and purified with the QIAquick gel extraction kit before sequencing. Concerning the study's data processing: Reads were cleaned with Trimmomatic, merged with FLASH into complete CDR3 sequences, and assigned to V(D)J germline segments with MiTCR. Clonal diversity was calculated as the inverse Simpson's index using VDJtools. In-frame sequences without a premature stop codon were defined as productive reads. TCRdb took the public reads, trimmed them with fastp at Q25, ran MiXCR for clone calling and kept in-frame beta chains. When rows share a CDR3 protein, they turn into one entry using the most common DNA and genes. The V and J calls and clone size come from TCRdb's table, not from the authors' own analysis. In all, the sample holds about 67,000 distinct CDR3 sequences, and around 82% of those were seen once. The ten largest clones represent under 55% of the sample.

The chain is made from TRBV6-1 and TRBJ2-7; the D gene is possibly TRBD1 or TRBD2, each agreeing over 5 bases. This receptor was identified in a man aged 55-75 years with non-small cell lung cancer. Sequenced material: distant non-tumor lung tissue. The nucleotides are TGTGCCTGCAGTGAAGCGCTGAGGGGTTACGAGCAGTACTTA. This yields the protein CACSEALRGYEQYL.